The 26 T cell receptor beta chains reported below all come from one sample, sequenced in a study of metastatic and nonmetastatic thyroid tumors. With MiXCR, TCRdb called clones anew from the PCR reads. The repertoire holds 21,000 or so clones, with approximately 23% as singletons. All patients were untreated before thyroid surgery. The sequenced material came from tumor tissue. The receptors shown here come from a female donor with papillary thyroid cancer or a benign thyroid nodule (not recorded which). Some clones in this sample may be carry-over from other donors' samples.

Ten or more counts support this clone. This chain connects TRBV6-1 to TRBJ1-1; D is unresolved. V lost 4 bases, J lost 3 bases, and 15 bases lay in between. Germline CDR1 reads MNHNS; CDR2 reads SASEGT. This CDR3 spans 15 amino acids. The CDR3 sequence is CASSVNEIRHTEAFF. CDR3 coding DNA: TGTGCCAGCAGTGTTAATGAGATTCGGCACACTGAAGCTTTCTTT.

In this sample, this clone turned up many times. A read error may be the cause here, since a much bigger clone is one base away. This chain connects TRBV12-3 or TRBV12-4 to TRBJ1-6; D is perhaps TRBD1 (5 bases). The CDR3 loop spans 14 amino acids. This CDR3 is CAGSKQATHSPLHF. CDR3 DNA sequence: TGTGCCGGCAGTAAACAGGCGACCCATTCACCCCTCCACTTT.

Many counts were recorded for this clone. V usage is TRBV7-3 and J usage is TRBJ2-1, with 10 bases lining up with TRBD2. The CDR3 extends over 20 amino acids. Germline V gene lookup returns CDR1 SGHTA and CDR2 FQGTGA. V gave up 4 bases and J gave up 1 base; unmatched junction bases: 16. CDR3 coding DNA: TGTGCCAGCAGCTCATCTTTCCGGACTAGCGGAGGAGGTTCCTACAATGAGCAGTTCTTC. Translating it yields CASSSSFRTSGGGSYNEQFF.

In its sample, this clone was seen many times. The rearrangement uses TRBV10-1 and TRBJ1-5; TRBD1 aligns across 7 bases. From germline, CDR1 is WNHNN and CDR2 SYGVQD (reference sequence). The CDR3 length is 13 residues. The V segment lost 7 bases and the J segment 6 bases; nucleotides outside the gene matches: 6. The CDR3 region has the DNA TGCGCCAGCATATGGCCAGGGGGTCAGCCCCAGCATTTT. As protein: CASIWPGGQPQHF.

In its sample, this clone ranks as medium-sized. This sequence joins TRBV7-8 and TRBJ2-7; TRBD2 aligns across 13 bases. The J segment lost 3 bases and the V segment lost 10 bases, leaving 3 bases of the junction unmatched. CDR3 length: 13 residues. Germline lookup yields CDR1 SGHVS and CDR2 FQNEAQ. The CDR3 sequence is CATRTSGSYEQYF. CDR3 bases: TGTGCCACCCGGACTAGCGGGAGCTACGAGCAGTACTTC.

Ten or more counts support this clone. The chain joins TRBV5-1 to TRBJ2-6; TRBD1 is a possible D gene (5 bases). CDR3 length: 15 residues. Germline CDR1 and CDR2: SGHRS and YFSETQ. Deletions cut 2 bases from V and 0 bases from J, with 6 bases between. CDR3 coding DNA: TGCGCCAGCAGCTTAACAGGCTCTGGGGCCAACGTCCTGACTTTC. This codes for CASSLTGSGANVLTF.

This clone showed up just a few times. The V and J genes are TRBV20-1 and TRBJ2-7, with D possibly called TRBD1 or TRBD2 (7 bases each). The CDR3 sequence is 15 residues long. The germline gives CDR1 DFQATT, CDR2 SNEGSKA (reference sequence). Trimming removed 4 bases at V and 0 bases at J, with 16 bases between. CDR3 in amino acids: CSAKGGGTTSYEQYF. The CDR3 DNA sequence: TGCAGTGCTAAGGGAGGGGGCACCACCTCCTACGAGCAGTACTTC.

By sample fraction, this clone is medium-sized. CDR3 sequence: CASRFSGGGSYNEQFF. CDR3 coding DNA: TGTGCCAGCAGATTTAGCGGGGGAGGCTCCTACAATGAGCAGTTCTTC. This chain uses TRBV6-1 with TRBJ2-1; 9 bases align to TRBD2. With 6 bases clipped from V and 0 bases from J, the junction kept 6 bases outside the gene matches. Per the germline V gene, CDR1 is MNHNS and CDR2 is SASEGT. CDR3 size: 16 residues.

The chain is built from TRBV5-1 and TRBJ2-7; D is perhaps TRBD1 (6 bases). V dropped 4 bases and J dropped 1 base, with 9 bases sitting between them. This CDR3 is built from 13 residues. Germline V gene sequence: CDR1 SGHRS, CDR2 YFSETQ. The CDR3 region is CASSQGQSYEQYF. In DNA form, the CDR3 reads TGCGCCAGCAGCCAGGGACAATCCTACGAGCAGTACTTC.

This clone was counted once. The chain combines TRBV7-2 with TRBJ2-1, with 9 bases matching TRBD1. The germline V gene encodes CDR1 SGHTA and CDR2 FQGNSA. This CDR3 is 14 amino acids long. J lost 4 bases, V lost 7 bases, and 5 bases had no gene match. The CDR3 nucleotides read TGTGCCAGCAACCCCGGGACAGGGTACAATGAGCAGTTCTTC. Translating gives CASNPGTGYNEQFF.

The chain recombines TRBV18 with TRBJ2-6; D unresolved. V dropped 5 bases and J dropped 1 base, with 3 bases sitting between them. Looked up from germline, CDR1 is KGHSH and CDR2 is LQKENI. The CDR3 is 13 amino acids. The CDR3 protein is CASSGSGANVLTF. For the CDR3, the DNA is TGTGCCAGCTCAGGGTCTGGGGCCAACGTCCTGACTTTC.

This clone was recorded at least ten times. V is TRBV4-2 and J is TRBJ1-5; D remains unclear. V was clipped by 2 bases and J by 2 bases, with 10 bases between them. The CDR3 has 15 residues. Germline V lookup: CDR1 LGHNA, CDR2 YNFKEQ. CDR3 amino acids: CASSQRQEGNQPQHF. The CDR3 DNA reads as TGTGCCAGCAGCCAAAGACAAGAAGGCAATCAGCCCCAGCATTTT.

This chain joins TRBV7-3 and TRBJ1-1, with unresolved D. V was cut by 5 bases and J by 1 base, with 8 bases left in between. This CDR3 has 13 amino acids. CDR1 SGHTA and CDR2 FQGTGA come from the germline V gene. The CDR3 bases are TGTGCCAGCAGCGCCGACCGGAACACTGAAGCTTTCTTT. Its translation is CASSADRNTEAFF.

This clone showed up many times. This rearrangement joins TRBV7-2 to TRBJ1-3; a possible D gene is TRBD1 (5 bases). Germline V CDR1 and CDR2: SGHTA, FQGNSA. The CDR3 runs 15 residues. Deletions cut 5 bases from V and 3 bases from J, with 14 bases between. The chain's CDR3 is CASSPEAGSGNTIYF. The CDR3 nucleotides are TGTGCCAGCAGCCCGGAGGCAGGGAGTGGAAACACCATATATTTT.

This clone has at least ten counts. The rearrangement links TRBV11-2 to TRBJ2-1; 8 bases align to TRBD2. In germline, CDR1 is SGHAT, CDR2 FQNNGV. V lost 5 bases to trimming and J lost 8 bases; unmatched junction nucleotides: 11. CDR3 length: 15 residues. CDR3 sequence reads: CASSPPGLEGHEQFF. The CDR3 DNA reads as TGTGCCAGCAGCCCGCCGGGACTAGAGGGGCATGAGCAGTTCTTC.

The chain recombines TRBV5-4 with TRBJ2-3; perhaps D is TRBD1 or TRBD2 (5 bases each). V was trimmed by 3 bases and J by 0 bases, leaving 14 bases between them. Germline V CDR1 and CDR2: SGHNT, YYREEE (reference sequence). The CDR3 is made up of 16 amino acids. CDR3 bases: TGTGCCAGCAGCTCGTGGGACGCAGCTAGCACAGATACGCAGTATTTT. Residues: CASSSWDAASTDTQYF. Supplemented by reference TRBV5-4 and TRBJ2-3, the full variable domain reads ETGVTQSPTHLIKTRGQQVTLRCSSQSGHNTVSWYQQALGQGPQFIFQYYREEENGRGNFPPRFSGLQFPNYSSELNVNALELDDSALYLCASSSWDAASTDTQYFGPGTRLTVL.

The chain employs TRBV7-9 and TRBJ2-7; D perhaps matches TRBD1 (6 bases). The CDR3 contains 15 residues. In germline, CDR1 is SEHNR, CDR2 FQNEAQ (reference sequence). Trimming stripped 4 bases from V and 7 bases from J, with 20 bases between. The DNA for the CDR3 is TGTGCCAGCAGCTCCCAGGGACATGGGGCGAGGGAGCAGTACTTC. Translating gives CASSSQGHGAREQYF.

This clone was recorded many times. V usage is TRBV5-1 and J usage is TRBJ2-3; D is uncertain. Germline V lookup: CDR1 SGHRS, CDR2 YFSETQ. Between the trimmed V and J ends, which lost 4 bases and 0 bases, there was a span of 3 bases. This CDR3 spans 12 amino acids. The CDR3 spells CASSGSTDTQYF. For the CDR3, the DNA is TGCGCCAGCAGCGGGAGCACAGATACGCAGTATTTT.

A remark on this clone: Relative to the germline gene, one junction end is altered; a read error may explain this. This chain links TRBV2 with TRBJ2-1; 10 bases line up with TRBD2. The germline V gene has CDR1 SNHLY and CDR2 FYNNEI. CDR3 size: 18 residues. In DNA form, the CDR3 reads TGTGCCAGCAGTGAAGCGCTTGGGAGGACTAGCGGTTACAATGAGCAGCTCTTC. Its translation: CASSEALGRTSGYNEQLF.

This chain connects TRBV7-2 to TRBJ1-3; D is perhaps TRBD1 (6 bases). Germline assignment: CDR1 SGHTA and CDR2 FQGNSA. This CDR3 is built from 14 residues. V dropped 1 base and J dropped 10 bases, with 14 bases sitting between them. The CDR3 sequence: CASSLGEQGGTIYF. The CDR3 DNA reads as TGTGCCAGCAGCTTAGGGGAACAGGGAGGAACCATATATTTT.

In its sample, this clone was seen a few times. The chain links TRBV2 to TRBJ2-1, with TRBD2 identical over 8 bases. J lost 4 bases, V lost 5 bases, and 19 bases had no gene match. CDR3 length equals 19 residues. Germline-derived CDR1 and CDR2 are SNHLY and FYNNEI. DNA of the CDR3: TGTGCCAGCAGTCAACCGGGACTAGACCGAAACATATATTACAATGAGCAGTTCTTC. This encodes CASSQPGLDRNIYYNEQFF.

This clone is termed medium-sized. This rearrangement joins TRBV11-1 to TRBJ2-7; TRBD1 matches 9 bases. Per germline, CDR1 SGHAT and CDR2 FQDESV (reference sequence). V lost 7 bases to trimming and J lost 4 bases; unmatched junction nucleotides: 8. The CDR3 contains 14 residues. CDR3 loop: CASTGTGKGYEQYF. CDR3 nucleotides: TGTGCCAGCACCGGGACAGGGAAGGGTTACGAGCAGTACTTC. The full variable domain, with the rest looked up from reference TRBV11-1 and TRBJ2-7, is EAEVAQSPRYKITEKSQAVAFWCDPISGHATLYWYRQILGQGPELLVQFQDESVVDDSQLPKDRFSAERLKGVDSTLKIQPAELGDSAMYLCASTGTGKGYEQYFGPGTRLTVT.

V and J are TRBV28 and TRBJ1-2; unclear D gene. The CDR3 totals 14 residues. With 4 bases removed from V and 1 base from J, the gap between germline ends came to 10 bases. CDR1 and CDR2 (germline): MDHEN, SYDVKM. The CDR3 reads CASSSQALNYGYTF. The CDR3 nucleotides are TGTGCCAGCAGTTCGCAGGCCCTTAACTATGGCTACACCTTC.

This clone occurred a few times. CDR3 in amino acids: CASSQPGGASYEQYF. The CDR3 region has the DNA TGCGCCAGCAGCCAGCCAGGGGGCGCGTCCTACGAGCAGTACTTC. The rearrangement joins TRBV4-1 to TRBJ2-7, with 8 bases lining up with TRBD1. The CDR3 is made up of 15 amino acids. Looked up from germline, CDR1 is MGHRA and CDR2 is YSYEKL. With 3 bases clipped from V and 1 base from J, the junction kept 5 bases outside the gene matches.

This clone was detected only a few times. V gene TRBV6-1 combines with J gene TRBJ2-7, with 7 bases identical to TRBD1. The ends lost 6 bases at V and 6 bases at J; junction bases unmatched: 14. This CDR3 is 15 amino acids long. Germline lookup yields CDR1 MNHNS and CDR2 SASEGT. CDR3 coding DNA: TGTGCCAGCAGAGAAAGGTGGGGACAGACTGGCGAGCAGTACTTC. Residues: CASRERWGQTGEQYF.

The rearrangement links TRBV3-1 to TRBJ2-1; 9 bases map to TRBD1. CDR3 length equals 15 residues. CDR1 is LGHDT and CDR2 is YNNKEL in the germline V gene (reference sequence). With 1 base clipped from V and 8 bases from J, the junction kept 6 bases outside the gene matches. As DNA, the CDR3 is TGTGCCAGCAGCCAAGGGGGGACAGGGAACGATGAGCAGTTCTTC. This gives the protein CASSQGGTGNDEQFF.